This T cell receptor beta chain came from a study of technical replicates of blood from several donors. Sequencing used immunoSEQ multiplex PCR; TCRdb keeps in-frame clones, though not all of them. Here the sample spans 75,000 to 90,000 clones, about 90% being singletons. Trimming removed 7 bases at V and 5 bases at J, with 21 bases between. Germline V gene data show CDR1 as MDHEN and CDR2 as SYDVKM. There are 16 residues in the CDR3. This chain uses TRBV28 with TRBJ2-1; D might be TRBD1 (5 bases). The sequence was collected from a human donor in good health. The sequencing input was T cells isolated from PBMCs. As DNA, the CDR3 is TGTGCCAGCACTACCCGGAGACAGACCCATGACAATGAGCAGTTCTTC. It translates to CASTTRRQTHDNEQFF.